The rows below give T cell receptor beta chains drawn from one sample of a study of blood T cell repertoires in COVID-19. Generated by immunoSEQ multiplex PCR, the TCRdb table keeps only in-frame clones and is missing some. The sample gives roughly 45,000 clones, around 79% of which show up once; around 22% is in the top ten. What was sequenced was peripheral blood. These receptors came from an older woman with acute or convalescent COVID-19. The CDR3 runs from the conserved cysteine through the conserved F or W. The D gene is left open where the match is weak. Size tells how often a clone was seen (once, few, many) or the class of an expanded clone, and some rows leave it out.

TRBJ2-7 | TRBD1 | TRBV6-5 | - | TGTGCCAGCAGTTACTTGCAGGGGGCGAAAAACGAGCAGTACTTC | CASSYLQGAKNEQYF
TRBJ2-3 | TRBD2 | TRBV25-1 | - | TGTGCCAGCAGTGAATCTACTAGCGGCACAGATACGCAGTATTTT | CASSESTSGTDTQYF
TRBJ1-3 | TRBD1 | TRBV7-8 | - | TGTGCCAGCAGACCTGGACAGGTGGCTGGAAACACCATATATTTT | CASRPGQVAGNTIYF
TRBJ1-2 | TRBD1 | TRBV24-1 | medium-sized | TGTGCCACCAGTGGACAGGGTGGAAGCTACACCTTC | CATSGQGGSYTF
TRBJ2-1 | - | TRBV3-1/TRBV3-2 | - | TGTGCCAGCAGCCAAGGTGATGGGCAGGGCATGTACAATGAGCAGTTCTTC | CASSQGDGQGMYNEQFF
TRBJ2-7 | TRBD1 | TRBV5-8 | - | TGTGCCAGCAGCGCTCGGACAGGCGGTGTCTACGAGCAGTACTTC | CASSARTGGVYEQYF
TRBJ1-4 | TRBD1 | TRBV30 | - | TGTGCCTGGAGTCACACCTCAGGGGGAAAACTGTTTTTT | CAWSHTSGGKLFF
TRBJ1-3 | - | TRBV3-1/TRBV3-2 | few | TGTGCCAGCAGCCCGCGCGGATTCTCTGGAAACACCATATATTTT | CASSPRGFSGNTIYF
TRBJ2-1 | - | TRBV7-2 | - | TGTGCCAGCAGCTTAGTAGTGGGGCCCAATGAGCAGTTCTTC | CASSLVVGPNEQFF
TRBJ2-7 | TRBD1 | TRBV7-9 | - | TGTGCCAGCAGCTCGACAGGGAACGAGCAGTACTTC | CASSSTGNEQYF
TRBJ2-1 | - | TRBV6-6 | - | TGTGCCAGCAGTTCAGCCCTAGGACTGCGGGACAATGAGCAGTTCTTC | CASSSALGLRDNEQFF
TRBJ1-3 | TRBD1 | TRBV15 | - | TGTGCCACCAGTGATGGACAGGCGGGCTCTGGAAACACCATATATTTT | CATSDGQAGSGNTIYF
TRBJ1-4 | TRBD1 | TRBV7-2 | - | TGTGCCAGCAGCTACAACAGGGGAGCGGGTGAAAAACTGTTTTTT | CASSYNRGAGEKLFF
TRBJ1-4 | - | TRBV6-1 | - | TGTGCCAGCAGTGAAGGAGAAGGGGGAAGCGAAAAACTGTTTTTT | CASSEGEGGSEKLFF
TRBJ2-1 | TRBD1 | TRBV9 | few | TGTGCCAGCAGCGTCGGGCAGGGGGTGGTCATTGAGCAGTTCTTC | CASSVGQGVVIEQFF
TRBJ2-7 | - | TRBV25-1 | - | TGTGCCAGCAGAATCAGGGTCGAGCAGTACTTC | CASRIRVEQYF
TRBJ2-7 | - | TRBV3-1/TRBV3-2 | - | TGTGCCAGCAGCCAAGTCTCCGGTGGGGAGACTAGGGAGCAGTACTTC | CASSQVSGGETREQYF
TRBJ1-4 | - | TRBV6-5 | - | TGTGCCAGCAGTTACCTGTCCGAGGGCCCTGAAAAACTGTTTTTT | CASSYLSEGPEKLFF
TRBJ1-1 | - | TRBV5-4 | - | TGTGCCAGCAGCTTATCGGGGATTGAAGCTTTCTTT | CASSLSGIEAFF
TRBJ2-7 | - | TRBV19 | - | TGTGCCAGTAGACCGACAGGATTTGCCTACGAGCAGTACTTC | CASRPTGFAYEQYF
TRBJ1-2 | TRBD1 | TRBV2 | - | TGTGCCAGCAACCGGGACAGCTATGGCTACACCTTC | CASNRDSYGYTF
TRBJ2-3 | TRBD2 | TRBV2 | once | TGTGCCAGCGTTCTTACTAGCGGGGGGGCGGGCACAGATACGCAGTATTTT | CASVLTSGGAGTDTQYF
TRBJ2-5 | - | TRBV5-6 | - | TGTGCCAGCAGCTTAACCTTCTCCCCGGACGCGAGCGGAGAGACCCAGTACTTC | CASSLTFSPDASGETQYF
TRBJ2-1 | - | TRBV15 | - | TGTGCCACCAGCAGCAGAGGACTCGAGCAGTTCTTC | CATSSRGLEQFF
TRBJ2-2 | TRBD2 | TRBV30 | - | TGTGCCTGGAGTGTAAGAGCGGGGGCGAACACCGGGGAGCTGTTTTTT | CAWSVRAGANTGELFF
TRBJ2-1 | TRBD2 | TRBV29-1 | few | TGCAGCGCCGGGAGGAGCGGAGAGCAGTTCTTC | CSAGRSGEQFF
TRBJ1-5 | TRBD1 | TRBV10-3 | - | TGTGCCATCGCCTCTGGGACAGGGCTTAATCAGCCCCAGCATTTT | CAIASGTGLNQPQHF
TRBJ2-1 | TRBD2 | TRBV7-2 | - | TGTGCCAGCAGCTTGCAGCGGGGGGGCTACAATGAGCAGTTCTTC | CASSLQRGGYNEQFF
TRBJ1-6 | TRBD1 | TRBV3-1/TRBV3-2 | - | TGTGCCAGCAGCCAGGGAGGACAGGGGGGTTCACCCCTCCACTTT | CASSQGGQGGSPLHF
TRBJ2-6 | - | TRBV18 | - | TGTGCCAGTTTTATGGGCAGCTTAAGCTCTGGGGCCAACGTCCTGACTTTC | CASFMGSLSSGANVLTF
TRBJ2-7 | - | TRBV6-5 | - | TGTGCCAGCAGCGCGACTCCCTACGAGCAGTACTTC | CASSATPYEQYF
TRBJ2-2 | - | TRBV9 | few | TGTGCCAGCAGCCCGACAGGTAACACCGGGGAGCTGTTTTTT | CASSPTGNTGELFF